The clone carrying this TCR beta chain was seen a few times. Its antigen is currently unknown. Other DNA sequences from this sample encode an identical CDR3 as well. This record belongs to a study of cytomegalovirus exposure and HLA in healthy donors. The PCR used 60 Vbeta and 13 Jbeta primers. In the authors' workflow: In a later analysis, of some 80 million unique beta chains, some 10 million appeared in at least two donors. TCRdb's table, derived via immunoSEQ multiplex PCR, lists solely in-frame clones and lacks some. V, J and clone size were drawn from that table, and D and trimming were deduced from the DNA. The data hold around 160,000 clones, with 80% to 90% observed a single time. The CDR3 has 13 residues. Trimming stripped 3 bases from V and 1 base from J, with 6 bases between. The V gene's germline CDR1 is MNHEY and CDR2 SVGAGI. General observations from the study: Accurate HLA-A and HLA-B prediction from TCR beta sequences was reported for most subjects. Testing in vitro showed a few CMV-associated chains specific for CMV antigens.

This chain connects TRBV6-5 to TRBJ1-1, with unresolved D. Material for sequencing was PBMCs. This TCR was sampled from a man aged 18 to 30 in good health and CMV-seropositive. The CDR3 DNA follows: TGTGCCAGCAGTTATACGGGGAACACTGAAGCTTTCTTT. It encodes CASSYTGNTEAFF.